The entry below gives a single T cell receptor beta chain sequence along with its context. This sample is drawn from a study of cytomegalovirus exposure and HLA in healthy donors. Across the study: The approximately 120 million unique TCR beta sequences, from roughly 180 million T cells, were found by an earlier analysis. Genetic ancestry analysis placed around 76% of the approximately 400 donors that were genotyped in the Caucasian-associated cluster.

Germline V gene data show CDR1 as SGHDN and CDR2 as FVKESK. With 4 bases removed from V and 6 bases from J, the gap between germline ends came to 17 bases. The CDR3 loop spans 15 amino acids. The PCR made use of 60 Vbeta and 13 Jbeta primers. Sequenced by immunoSEQ multiplex PCR; TCRdb stores in-frame clones only, minus some. The sample records about 92,000 clones, over 55% being singletons. Sequenced sample: PBMCs. The V gene is TRBV14, the J gene TRBJ2-3, with D perhaps matching TRBD2 (6 bases). The sequence came from a woman in her late teens or twenties in good health and CMV-seropositive. The CDR3 here is CASSRWEVDGDTQYF. CDR3 nucleotide sequence: TGTGCCAGCAGCCGGTGGGAGGTGGATGGTGATACGCAGTATTTT.